This T cell receptor beta chain was identified in a study of blood T cell repertoires in COVID-19. Per the study methods: Reference gene primers were amplified, and this amplification served to estimate nucleated cell counts. Measured with immunoSEQ multiplex PCR; TCRdb has only the in-frame clones, and not every one. V, J and clone size derive from that table, while D and trimming were established from the DNA sequence. The sample has nearly 250,000 clones, roughly 82% seen once. Trimming took off 5 bases at V and 4 bases at J, with 17 bases between the two ends. This CDR3 contains 15 residues. Germline V lookup: CDR1 MNHEY, CDR2 SMNVEV (reference sequence).

Sequencing used peripheral blood. The sequence was collected from an elderly woman with COVID-19, enrolled during active disease. This chain joins TRBV27 and TRBJ2-5, with D perhaps matching TRBD2 (7 bases). In DNA, the CDR3 is TGTGCCAGCAGTAAGAGTGGGGGGGGGCGAGAGACCCAGTACTTC. Protein sequence: CASSKSGGGRETQYF.